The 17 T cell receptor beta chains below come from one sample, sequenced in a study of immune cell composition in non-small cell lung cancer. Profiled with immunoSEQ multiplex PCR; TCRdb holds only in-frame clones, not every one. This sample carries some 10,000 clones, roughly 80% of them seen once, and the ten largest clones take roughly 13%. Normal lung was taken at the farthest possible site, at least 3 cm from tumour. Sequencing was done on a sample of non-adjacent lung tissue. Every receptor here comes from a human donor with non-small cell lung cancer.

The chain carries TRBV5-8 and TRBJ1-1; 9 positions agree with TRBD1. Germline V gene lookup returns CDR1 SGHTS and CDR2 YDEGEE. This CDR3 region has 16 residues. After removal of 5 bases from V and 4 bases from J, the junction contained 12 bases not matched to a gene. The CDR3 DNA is TGTGCCAGCAGATCGACAGGGGGAACTTTGGGCACTGAAGCTTTCTTT. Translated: CASRSTGGTLGTEAFF.

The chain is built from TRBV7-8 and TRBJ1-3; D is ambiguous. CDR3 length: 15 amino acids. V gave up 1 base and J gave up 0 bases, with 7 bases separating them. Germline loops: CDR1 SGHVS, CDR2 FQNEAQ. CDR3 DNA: TGTGCCAGCAGCTTAGTAGGGTTCTCTGGAAACACCATATATTTT. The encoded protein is CASSLVGFSGNTIYF. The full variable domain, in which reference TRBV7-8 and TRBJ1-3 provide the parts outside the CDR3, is GAGVSQSPRYKVAKRGQDVALRCDPISGHVSLFWYQQALGQGPEFLTYFQNEAQLDKSGLPSDRFFAERPEGSVSTLKIQRTQQEDSAVYLCASSLVGFSGNTIYFGEGSWLTVV.

The CDR3 sequence: CASSADRGRIYEQYF. As DNA, the CDR3 is TGTGCCAGCAGCGCAGACAGGGGAAGGATTTACGAGCAGTACTTC. The chain is built from TRBV6-6 and TRBJ2-7; 8 nucleotides match TRBD1. From germline, CDR1 is MNHNY and CDR2 SVGAGI (reference sequence). J was trimmed by 4 bases and V by 6 bases; bases with no gene match: 11. The CDR3 sequence is 15 residues long.

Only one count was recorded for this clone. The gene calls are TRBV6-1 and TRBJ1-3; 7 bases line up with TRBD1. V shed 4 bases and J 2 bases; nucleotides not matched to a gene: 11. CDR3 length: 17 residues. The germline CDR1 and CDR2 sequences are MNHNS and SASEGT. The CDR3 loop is CASSASPQGVAGNTIYF. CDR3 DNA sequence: TGTGCCAGCAGTGCAAGTCCCCAGGGGGTTGCTGGAAACACCATATATTTT.

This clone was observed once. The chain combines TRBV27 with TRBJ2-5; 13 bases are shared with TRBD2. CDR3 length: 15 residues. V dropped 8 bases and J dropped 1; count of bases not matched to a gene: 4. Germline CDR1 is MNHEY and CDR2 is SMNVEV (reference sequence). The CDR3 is CASARLAGGQETQYF. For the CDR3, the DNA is TGTGCCAGCGCACGACTAGCGGGGGGCCAAGAGACCCAGTACTTC.

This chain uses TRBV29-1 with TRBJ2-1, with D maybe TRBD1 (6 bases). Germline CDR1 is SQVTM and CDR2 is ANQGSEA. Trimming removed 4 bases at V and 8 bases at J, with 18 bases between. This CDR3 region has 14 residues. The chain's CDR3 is CSVVRGQRQDEQFF. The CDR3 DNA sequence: TGCAGCGTTGTCCGAGGACAGCGCCAAGATGAGCAGTTCTTC.

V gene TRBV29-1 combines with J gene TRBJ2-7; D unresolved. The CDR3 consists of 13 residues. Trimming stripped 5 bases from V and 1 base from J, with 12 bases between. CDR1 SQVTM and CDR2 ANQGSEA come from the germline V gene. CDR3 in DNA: TGCAGCGTTTCTAGTGGTGCATCCTACGAGCAGTACTTC. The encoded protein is CSVSSGASYEQYF.

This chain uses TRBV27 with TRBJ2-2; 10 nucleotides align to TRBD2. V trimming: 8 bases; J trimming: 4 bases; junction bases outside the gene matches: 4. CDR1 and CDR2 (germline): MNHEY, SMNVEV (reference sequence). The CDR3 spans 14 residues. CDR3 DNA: TGTGCCAGCCAGGTAGCGGGAGGCACCGGGGAGCTGTTTTTT. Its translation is CASQVAGGTGELFF.

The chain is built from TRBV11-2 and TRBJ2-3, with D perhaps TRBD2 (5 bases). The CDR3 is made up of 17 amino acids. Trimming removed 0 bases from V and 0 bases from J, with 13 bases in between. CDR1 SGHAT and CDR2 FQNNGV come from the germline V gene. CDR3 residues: CASSLERVSASTDTQYF. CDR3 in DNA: TGTGCCAGCAGCTTAGAGCGGGTCTCTGCTAGCACAGATACGCAGTATTTT. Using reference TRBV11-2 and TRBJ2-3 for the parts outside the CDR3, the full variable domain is EAGVAQSPRYKIIEKRQSVAFWCNPISGHATLYWYQQILGQGPKLLIQFQNNGVVDDSQLPKDRFSAERLKGVDSTLKIQPAKLEDSAVYLCASSLERVSASTDTQYFGPGTRLTVL.

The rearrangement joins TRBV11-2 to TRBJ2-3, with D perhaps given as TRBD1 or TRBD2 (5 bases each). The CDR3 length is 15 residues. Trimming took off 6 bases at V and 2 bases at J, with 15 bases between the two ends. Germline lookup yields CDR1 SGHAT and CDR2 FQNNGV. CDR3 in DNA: TGTGCCAGCAGGGGCTTGAGAGGGGCCACAGATACGCAGTATTTT. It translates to CASRGLRGATDTQYF.

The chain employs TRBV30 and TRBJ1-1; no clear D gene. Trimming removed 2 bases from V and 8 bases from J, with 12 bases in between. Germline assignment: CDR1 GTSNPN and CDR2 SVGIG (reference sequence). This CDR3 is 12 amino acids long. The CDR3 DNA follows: TGTGCCTGGAGTAGGGAGGGAACAGAAGCTTTCTTT. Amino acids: CAWSREGTEAFF. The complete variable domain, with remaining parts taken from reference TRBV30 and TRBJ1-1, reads SQTIHQWPATLVQPVGSPLSLECTVEGTSNPNLYWYRQAAGRGLQLLFYSVGIGQISSEVPQNLSASRPQDRQFILSSKKLLLSDSGFYLCAWSREGTEAFFGQGTRLTVV.

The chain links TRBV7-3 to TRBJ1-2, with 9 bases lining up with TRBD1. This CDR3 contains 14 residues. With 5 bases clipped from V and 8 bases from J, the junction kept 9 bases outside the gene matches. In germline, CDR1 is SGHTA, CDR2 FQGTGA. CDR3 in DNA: TGTGCCAGCAGCGTGGGACAGGGTCCCGGGGGCTACACCTTC. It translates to CASSVGQGPGGYTF.

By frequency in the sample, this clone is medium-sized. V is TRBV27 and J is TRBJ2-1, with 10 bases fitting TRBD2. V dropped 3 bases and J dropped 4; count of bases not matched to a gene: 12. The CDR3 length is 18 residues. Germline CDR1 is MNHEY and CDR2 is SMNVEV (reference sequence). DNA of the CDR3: TGTGCCAGCAGTTTTGGAGGGTTCGGACTAGCGGAGTACAATGAGCAGTTCTTC. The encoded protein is CASSFGGFGLAEYNEQFF.

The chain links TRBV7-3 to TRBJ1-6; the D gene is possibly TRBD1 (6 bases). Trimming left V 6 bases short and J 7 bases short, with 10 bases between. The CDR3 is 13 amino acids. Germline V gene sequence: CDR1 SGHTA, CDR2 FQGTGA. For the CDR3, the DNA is TGTGCCAGCAGGCGACAGGAAAATTCACCCCTCCACTTT. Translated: CASRRQENSPLHF.

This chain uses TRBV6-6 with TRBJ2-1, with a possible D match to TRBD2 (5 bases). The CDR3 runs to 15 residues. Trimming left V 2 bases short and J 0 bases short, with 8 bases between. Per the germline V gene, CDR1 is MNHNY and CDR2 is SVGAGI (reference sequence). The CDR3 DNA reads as TGTGCCAGCAGTTACGAGGGTCTCTCCTACAATGAGCAGTTCTTC. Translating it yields CASSYEGLSYNEQFF.

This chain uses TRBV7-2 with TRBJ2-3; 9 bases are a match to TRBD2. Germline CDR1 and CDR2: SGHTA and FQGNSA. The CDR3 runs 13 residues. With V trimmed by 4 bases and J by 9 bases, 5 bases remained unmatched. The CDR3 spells CASSSRAGGTQYF. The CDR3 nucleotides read TGTGCCAGCAGCTCTAGAGCGGGGGGAACGCAGTATTTT.

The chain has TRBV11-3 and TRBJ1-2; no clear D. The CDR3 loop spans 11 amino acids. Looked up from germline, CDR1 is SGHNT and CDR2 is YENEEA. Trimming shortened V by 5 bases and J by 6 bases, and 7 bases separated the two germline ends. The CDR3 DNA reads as TGTGCCAGCAGCCAGGTGCATGGCTACACCTTC. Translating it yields CASSQVHGYTF. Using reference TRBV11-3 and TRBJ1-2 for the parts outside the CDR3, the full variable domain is EAGVVQSPRYKIIEKKQPVAFWCNPISGHNTLYWYLQNLGQGPELLIRYENEEAVDDSQLPKDRFSAERLKGVDSTLKIQPAELGDSAVYLCASSQVHGYTFGSGTRLTVV.